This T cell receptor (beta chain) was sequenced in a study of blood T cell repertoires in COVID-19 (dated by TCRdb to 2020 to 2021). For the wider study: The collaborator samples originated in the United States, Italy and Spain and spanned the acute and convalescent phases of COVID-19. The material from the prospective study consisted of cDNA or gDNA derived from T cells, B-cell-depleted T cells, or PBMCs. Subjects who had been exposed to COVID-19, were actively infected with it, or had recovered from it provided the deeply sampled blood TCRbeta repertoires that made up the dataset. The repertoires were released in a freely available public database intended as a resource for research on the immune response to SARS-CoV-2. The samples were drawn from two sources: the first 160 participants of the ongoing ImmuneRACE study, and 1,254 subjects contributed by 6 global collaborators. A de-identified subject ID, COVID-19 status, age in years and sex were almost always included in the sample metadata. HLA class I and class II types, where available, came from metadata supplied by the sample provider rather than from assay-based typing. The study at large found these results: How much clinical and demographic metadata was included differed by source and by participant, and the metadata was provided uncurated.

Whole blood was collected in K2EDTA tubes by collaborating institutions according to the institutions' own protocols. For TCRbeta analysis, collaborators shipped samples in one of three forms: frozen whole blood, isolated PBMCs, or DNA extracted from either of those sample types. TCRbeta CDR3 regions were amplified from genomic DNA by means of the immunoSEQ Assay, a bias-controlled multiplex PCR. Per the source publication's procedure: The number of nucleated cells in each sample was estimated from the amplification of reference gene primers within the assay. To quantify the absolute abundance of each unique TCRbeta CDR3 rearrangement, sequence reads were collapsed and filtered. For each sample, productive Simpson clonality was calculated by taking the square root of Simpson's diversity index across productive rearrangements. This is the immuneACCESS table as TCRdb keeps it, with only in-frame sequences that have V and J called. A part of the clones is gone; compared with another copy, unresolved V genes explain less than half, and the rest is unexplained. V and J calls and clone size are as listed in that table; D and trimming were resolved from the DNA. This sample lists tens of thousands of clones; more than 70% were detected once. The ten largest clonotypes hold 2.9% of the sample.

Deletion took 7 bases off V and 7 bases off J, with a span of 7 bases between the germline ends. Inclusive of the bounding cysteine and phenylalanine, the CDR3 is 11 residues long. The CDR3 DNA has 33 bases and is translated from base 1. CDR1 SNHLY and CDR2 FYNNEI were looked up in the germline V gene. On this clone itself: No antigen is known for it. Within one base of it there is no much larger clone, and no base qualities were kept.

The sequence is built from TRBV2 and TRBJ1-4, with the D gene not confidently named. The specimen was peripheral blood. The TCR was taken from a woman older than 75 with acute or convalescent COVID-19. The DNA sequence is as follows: TGTGCCAGCACCCTTCGTGAAAAACTGTTTTTT. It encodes CASTLREKLFF.